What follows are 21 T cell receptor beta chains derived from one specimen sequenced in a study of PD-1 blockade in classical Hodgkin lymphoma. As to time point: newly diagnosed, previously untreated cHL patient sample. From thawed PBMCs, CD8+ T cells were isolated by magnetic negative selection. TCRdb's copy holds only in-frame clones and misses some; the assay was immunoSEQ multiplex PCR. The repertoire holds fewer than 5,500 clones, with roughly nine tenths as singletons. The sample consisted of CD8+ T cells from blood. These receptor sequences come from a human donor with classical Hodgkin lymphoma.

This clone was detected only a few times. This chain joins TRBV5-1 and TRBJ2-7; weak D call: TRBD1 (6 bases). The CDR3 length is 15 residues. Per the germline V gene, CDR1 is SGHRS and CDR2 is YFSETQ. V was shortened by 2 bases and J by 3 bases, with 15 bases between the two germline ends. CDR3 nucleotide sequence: TGCGCCAGCAGCTTTGTAACAGGGAGAAACTACGAGCAGTACTTC. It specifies CASSFVTGRNYEQYF.

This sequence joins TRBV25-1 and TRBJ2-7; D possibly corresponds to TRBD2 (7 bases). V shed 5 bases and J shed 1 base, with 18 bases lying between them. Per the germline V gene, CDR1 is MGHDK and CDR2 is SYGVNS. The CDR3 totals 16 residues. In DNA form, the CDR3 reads TGTGCCAGCAGTCATTCAGGGCGGGGGACATCCTACGAGCAGTACTTC. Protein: CASSHSGRGTSYEQYF.

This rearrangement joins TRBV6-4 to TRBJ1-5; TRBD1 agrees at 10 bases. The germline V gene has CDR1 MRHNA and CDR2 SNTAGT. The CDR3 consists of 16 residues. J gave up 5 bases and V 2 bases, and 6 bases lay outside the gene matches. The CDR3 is CASSDHAGTGDQPQHF. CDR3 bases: TGTGCCAGCAGTGACCATGCGGGGACAGGGGATCAGCCCCAGCATTTT.

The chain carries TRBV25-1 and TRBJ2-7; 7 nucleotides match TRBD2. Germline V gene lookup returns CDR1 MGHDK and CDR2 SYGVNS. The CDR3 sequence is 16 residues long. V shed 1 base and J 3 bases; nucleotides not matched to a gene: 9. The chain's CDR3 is CASSESGTTTNYEQYF. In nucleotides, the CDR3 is TGTGCCAGCAGTGAATCCGGGACTACTACTAACTACGAGCAGTACTTC.

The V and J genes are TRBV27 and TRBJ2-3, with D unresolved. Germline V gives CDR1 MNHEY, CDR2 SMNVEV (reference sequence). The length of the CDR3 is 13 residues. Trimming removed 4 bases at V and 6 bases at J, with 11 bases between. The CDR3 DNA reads TGTGCCAGCAGTTCCCCACCCGGGGATACGCAGTATTTT. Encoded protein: CASSSPPGDTQYF.

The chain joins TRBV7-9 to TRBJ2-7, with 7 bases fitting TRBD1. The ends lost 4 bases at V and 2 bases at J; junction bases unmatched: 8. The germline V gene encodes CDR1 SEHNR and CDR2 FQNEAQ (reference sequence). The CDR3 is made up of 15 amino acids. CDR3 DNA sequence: TGTGCCAGCAGCTATAGGACAGGATCTGCCTACGAGCAGTACTTC. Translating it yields CASSYRTGSAYEQYF.

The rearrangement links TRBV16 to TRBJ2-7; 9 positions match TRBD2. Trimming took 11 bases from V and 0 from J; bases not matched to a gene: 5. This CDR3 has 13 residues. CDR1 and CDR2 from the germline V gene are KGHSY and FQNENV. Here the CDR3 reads CAVELAGSYEQYF. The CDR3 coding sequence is TGTGCCGTCGAACTAGCGGGCTCCTACGAGCAGTACTTC.

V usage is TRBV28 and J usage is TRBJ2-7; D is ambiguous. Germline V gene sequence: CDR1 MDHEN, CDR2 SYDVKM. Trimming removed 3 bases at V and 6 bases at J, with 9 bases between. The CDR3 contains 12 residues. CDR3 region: CASSLGSPEQYF. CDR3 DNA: TGTGCCAGCAGTTTGGGCAGCCCCGAGCAGTACTTC. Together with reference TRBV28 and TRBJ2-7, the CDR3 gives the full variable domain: DVKVTQSSRYLVKRTGEKVFLECVQDMDHENMFWYRQDPGLGLRLIYFSYDVKMKEKGDIPEGYSVSREKKERFSLILESASTNQTSMYLCASSLGSPEQYFGPGTRLTVT.

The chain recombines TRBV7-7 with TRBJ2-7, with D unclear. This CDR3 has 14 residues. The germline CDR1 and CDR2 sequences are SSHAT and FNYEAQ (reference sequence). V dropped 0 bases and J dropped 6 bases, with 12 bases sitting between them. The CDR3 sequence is CASSLAPGTSEQYF. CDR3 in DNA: TGTGCCAGCAGCTTAGCGCCCGGCACATCCGAGCAGTACTTC. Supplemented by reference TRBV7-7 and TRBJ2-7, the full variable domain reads GAGVSQSPRYKVTKRGQDVTLRCDPISSHATLYWYQQALGQGPEFLTYFNYEAQPDKSGLPSDRFSAERPEGSISTLTIQRTEQRDSAMYRCASSLAPGTSEQYFGPGTRLTVT.

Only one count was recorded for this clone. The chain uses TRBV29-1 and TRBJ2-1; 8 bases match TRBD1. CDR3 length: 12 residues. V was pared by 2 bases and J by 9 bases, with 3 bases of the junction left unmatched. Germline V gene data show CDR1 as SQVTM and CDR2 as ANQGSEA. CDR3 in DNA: TGCAGCGTTGAACAGGGGGCGGTTGAGCAGTTCTTC. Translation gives CSVEQGAVEQFF.

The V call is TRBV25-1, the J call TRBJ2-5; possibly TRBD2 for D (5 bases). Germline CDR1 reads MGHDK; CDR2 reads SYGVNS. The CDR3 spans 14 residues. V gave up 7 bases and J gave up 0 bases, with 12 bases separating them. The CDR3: CASTSSSYQETQYF. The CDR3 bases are TGTGCCAGCACCTCTAGCAGTTACCAAGAGACCCAGTACTTC.

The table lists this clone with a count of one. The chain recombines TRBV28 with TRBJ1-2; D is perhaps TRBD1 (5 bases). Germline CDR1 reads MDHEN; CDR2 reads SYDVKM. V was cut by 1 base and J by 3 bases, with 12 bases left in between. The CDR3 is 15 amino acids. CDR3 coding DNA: TGTGCCAGCAGTTTATCCCTACTGGGGGACTATGGCTACACCTTC. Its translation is CASSLSLLGDYGYTF.

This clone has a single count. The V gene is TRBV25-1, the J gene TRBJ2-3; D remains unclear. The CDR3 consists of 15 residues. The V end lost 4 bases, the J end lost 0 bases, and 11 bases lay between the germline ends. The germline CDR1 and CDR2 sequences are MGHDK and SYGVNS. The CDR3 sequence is CASSAASTSTDTQYF. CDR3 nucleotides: TGTGCCAGCAGTGCGGCCAGTACTAGCACAGATACGCAGTATTTT.

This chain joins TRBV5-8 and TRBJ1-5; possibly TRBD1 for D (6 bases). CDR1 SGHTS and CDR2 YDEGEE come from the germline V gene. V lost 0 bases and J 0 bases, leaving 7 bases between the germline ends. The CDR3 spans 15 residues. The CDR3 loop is CASSLAGVSNQPQHF. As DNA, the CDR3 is TGTGCCAGCAGCTTGGCAGGGGTTAGCAATCAGCCCCAGCATTTT.

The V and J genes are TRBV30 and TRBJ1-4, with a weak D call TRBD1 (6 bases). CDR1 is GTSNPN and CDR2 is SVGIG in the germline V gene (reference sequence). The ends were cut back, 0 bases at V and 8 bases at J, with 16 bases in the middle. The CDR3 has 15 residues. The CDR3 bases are TGTGCCTGGAGTGTCCCACAGGGCCGGGAGGAAAAACTGTTTTTT. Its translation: CAWSVPQGREEKLFF.

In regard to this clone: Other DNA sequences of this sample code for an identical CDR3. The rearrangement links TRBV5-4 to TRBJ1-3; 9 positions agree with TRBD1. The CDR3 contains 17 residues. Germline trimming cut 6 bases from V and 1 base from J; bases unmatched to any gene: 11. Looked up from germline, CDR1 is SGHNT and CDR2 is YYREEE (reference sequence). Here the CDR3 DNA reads TGTGCCAGCAAGGGAACAGGGGGCGCGGAATCTGGAAACACCATATATTTT. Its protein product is CASKGTGGAESGNTIYF.

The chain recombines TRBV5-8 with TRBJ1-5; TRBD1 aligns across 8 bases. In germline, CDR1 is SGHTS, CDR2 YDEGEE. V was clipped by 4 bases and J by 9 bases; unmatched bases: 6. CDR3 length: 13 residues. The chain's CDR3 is CASSNDRGGPQHF. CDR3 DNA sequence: TGTGCCAGCAGCAATGACAGGGGAGGGCCCCAGCATTTT.

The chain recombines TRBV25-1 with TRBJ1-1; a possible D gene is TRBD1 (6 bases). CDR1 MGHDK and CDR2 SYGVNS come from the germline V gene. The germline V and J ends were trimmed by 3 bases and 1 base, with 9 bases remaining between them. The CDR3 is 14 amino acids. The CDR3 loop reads CASSETGANTEAFF. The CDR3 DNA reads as TGTGCCAGCAGTGAGACAGGAGCGAACACTGAAGCTTTCTTT.

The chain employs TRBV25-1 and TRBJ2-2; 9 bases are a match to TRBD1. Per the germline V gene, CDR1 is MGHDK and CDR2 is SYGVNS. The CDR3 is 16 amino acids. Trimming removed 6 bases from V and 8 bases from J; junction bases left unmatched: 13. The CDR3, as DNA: TGTGCCAGCAGCTTAAGACCGGGACAGGGAGCGGGGGAGCTGTTTTTT. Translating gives CASSLRPGQGAGELFF. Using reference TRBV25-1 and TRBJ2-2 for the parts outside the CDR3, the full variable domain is EADIYQTPRYLVIGTGKKITLECSQTMGHDKMYWYQQDPGMELHLIHYSYGVNSTEKGDLSSESTVSRIRTEHFPLTLESARPSHTSQYLCASSLRPGQGAGELFFGEGSRLTVL.

In DNA form, the CDR3 reads TGTGCCAGCAGTGAGGAACCCCCCCCCTCCTACGAGCAGTACTTC. Its translation is CASSEEPPPSYEQYF. The rearrangement joins TRBV25-1 to TRBJ2-7; D uncertain. CDR3 length: 15 residues. Germline CDR1 is MGHDK and CDR2 is SYGVNS. With 3 bases removed from V and 0 bases from J, the gap between germline ends came to 12 bases.

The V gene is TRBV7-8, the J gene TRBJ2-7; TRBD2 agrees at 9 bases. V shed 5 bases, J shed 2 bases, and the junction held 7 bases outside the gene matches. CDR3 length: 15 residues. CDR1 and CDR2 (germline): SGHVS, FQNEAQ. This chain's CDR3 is CASSPFASGAYEQYF. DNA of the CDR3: TGTGCCAGCAGCCCCTTTGCTAGCGGGGCCTACGAGCAGTACTTC.